These T cell receptor beta chains were read from a single sample in a study of blood T cells in healthy people across ages. TCRdb reanalysed the 5' RACE reads using MiXCR and keeps one entry per CDR3 protein. The sample holds about 1.7 million distinct CDR3 sequences, roughly 28% seen once. The sequenced material came from blood. The source of these receptors is a woman in her twenties or thirties in good health. Both conserved end residues are part of each CDR3. D genes are given only for firm matches. The size of a clone is reported for some rows only, either as once, few or many, or as a class for expanded clones.

CDR3 DNA	CDR3 protein	J gene	D gene	clone size	V gene
TGTGCCATCAGTGAGTCGGGCAGGGGTAGGGGCTACGAGCAGTACTTC	CAISESGRGRGYEQYF	TRBJ2-7	-	many	TRBV10-3
TGCGCCAGCAGCTACGGACAGGGGGCAACTCAAGAGACCCAGTACTTC	CASSYGQGATQETQYF	TRBJ2-5	TRBD1	many	TRBV5-1
TGTGCCAGCTCACCGGGCGGTATCCGGAACACTGAAGCTTTCTTT	CASSPGGIRNTEAFF	TRBJ1-1	-	-	TRBV18
TGTGCCAGCAGCAACGACAGCTCTGGGGCCAACGTCCTGACTTTC	CASSNDSSGANVLTF	TRBJ2-6	-	-	TRBV21-1
TGTGCCAGCAGCTCGACTAGCGGGATTCGTGTACCGGAGACCCAGTACTTC	CASSSTSGIRVPETQYF	TRBJ2-5	TRBD2	few	TRBV11-2
TGCAGTGCGACAGGGGGCGCTGGGGCCAACGTCCTGACTTTC	CSATGGAGANVLTF	TRBJ2-6	TRBD1	many	TRBV20-1
TGCGCCAGCAGCTTGCGGTTAACGGGGGGCAGCACAGATACGCAGTATTTT	CASSLRLTGGSTDTQYF	TRBJ2-3	-	few	TRBV5-1
TGTGCCAGCAGTGAAGTCTTAGGGGCGAATCAGCCCCAGCATTTT	CASSEVLGANQPQHF	TRBJ1-5	-	-	TRBV6-1
TGTGCCATCACCCCGGGACTAGCGGGGGTAGAGCAGTTCTTC	CAITPGLAGVEQFF	TRBJ2-1	TRBD2	-	TRBV10-3
TGTGCCAGCAGCCAAGTGAACGGGGGCGGAACAGATACGCAGTATTTT	CASSQVNGGGTDTQYF	TRBJ2-3	-	-	TRBV14
TGTGCCAGCAGTCGAGACCCCTCCGGAAACACCATATATTTT	CASSRDPSGNTIYF	TRBJ1-3	-	-	TRBV12-3/TRBV12-4
TGTGCCAGCAGCTTAAAAGCGGGGGTCCTGACCTACGAGCAGTACTTC	CASSLKAGVLTYEQYF	TRBJ2-7	TRBD2	-	TRBV7-9
TGCAGTGCTAGTTTAAGGGACAGGAGACCCTACGAGCAGTACTTC	CSASLRDRRPYEQYF	TRBJ2-7	TRBD1	few	TRBV20-1
TGTGCCATCAATTCGGCCCCGGCTGGCTACACCTTC	CAINSAPAGYTF	TRBJ1-2	-	-	TRBV10-3
TGTGCCATCAGCGGAGGGTTCGAAAGGTACGAGCAGTACTTC	CAISGGFERYEQYF	TRBJ2-7	-	-	TRBV10-3
TGTGCCAGCAGCCAAGAGGTGACAGCCGCCCGAGCTAACTATGGCTACACCTTC	CASSQEVTAARANYGYTF	TRBJ1-2	-	-	TRBV3-1
TGTGCCAGTAGTACGGGACAGTGGAATTCACCCCTCCACTTT	CASSTGQWNSPLHF	TRBJ1-6	TRBD1	few	TRBV19